The present TCR beta chain was sequenced within a study of shared clonotypes between healthy human individuals. V lost 6 bases to trimming and J lost 6 bases, with 12 bases between them. CDR3 length equals 13 residues. Germline assignment: CDR1 MNHEY and CDR2 SVGAGI. The assay was immunoSEQ multiplex PCR, and TCRdb's table has in-frame clones only and misses some. The sample holds a few million clones, about nine tenths seen once. Splitting of CD4+ cells produced CD45RA+ naive and CD45RA-negative memory subsets. Study results and caveats: Large depth notwithstanding, sorted-subset sequencing proved incomplete by rarefaction.

For this clone: Its matching antigen is unknown.

Sequencing input: naive CD4+ T cells from PBMCs. Noted subset: CD45RA+ positively selected. This receptor was obtained from a man aged 18-30 years in good health. Some clones in this sample may be carry-over from other donors' samples. The chain joins TRBV6-5 to TRBJ1-5; D gene ambiguous. CDR3 sequence: CASSQRERQPQHF. CDR3 sequence (DNA): TGTGCCAGCAGCCAACGGGAGCGTCAGCCCCAGCATTTT.